Below, 20 T cell receptor beta chains from the same sample are listed, as sequenced in a study of shared clonotypes between healthy human individuals. The data were produced by immunoSEQ multiplex PCR, yet TCRdb's version contains in-frame clones alone and is incomplete. The sample includes about 2.2 million clones, about 92% of them seen just once. CD45RO-negative cells were positively selected for CCR7, leaving out terminally differentiated effector memory CD45RA+ cells. Sequences were obtained from naive CD8+ T cells from PBMCs. These receptors all stem from a man aged 18 to 29 in good health. Some clones in this sample may be carry-over from other donors' samples.

The chain carries TRBV28 and TRBJ2-1; 8 bases line up with TRBD2. CDR1 and CDR2 (germline): MDHEN, SYDVKM. CDR3 size: 15 residues. V was pared by 7 bases and J by 7 bases, with 12 bases of the junction left unmatched. In nucleotides, the CDR3 is TGTGCCAGCACCGTTACTAGCGGTGCTCGGAATGAGCAGTTCTTC. This sequence encodes CASTVTSGARNEQFF. The full variable domain, in which reference TRBV28 and TRBJ2-1 provide the parts outside the CDR3, is DVKVTQSSRYLVKRTGEKVFLECVQDMDHENMFWYRQDPGLGLRLIYFSYDVKMKEKGDIPEGYSVSREKKERFSLILESASTNQTSMYLCASTVTSGARNEQFFGPGTRLTVL.

The rearrangement links TRBV28 to TRBJ1-1, with D unclear. The CDR3 length is 17 residues. Germline V CDR1 and CDR2: MDHEN, SYDVKM. Trimming took 1 base from V and 0 from J, leaving 15 bases between them. The DNA of the CDR3 is TGTGCCAGCAGTTTATACGAGAGGGTAGGGCTGAACACTGAAGCTTTCTTT. Its protein product is CASSLYERVGLNTEAFF.

The chain has TRBV5-4 and TRBJ2-3; perhaps TRBD2 as D (6 bases). CDR1 is SGHNT, CDR2 YYREEE, per germline (reference sequence). Between the trimmed V and J ends, which lost 1 base and 5 bases, there was a span of 11 bases. The CDR3 contains 14 residues. The CDR3 sequence: CASSLSPGGDTQYF. The CDR3 DNA follows: TGTGCCAGCAGCTTGTCTCCCGGGGGAGATACGCAGTATTTT.

This sequence joins TRBV6-6 and TRBJ2-5; tentative D call: TRBD1 (5 bases). The DNA end is more similar to TRBJ2-7, so the J call may be wrong. CDR3 size: 14 residues. Germline CDR1 is MNHNY and CDR2 is SVGAGI (reference sequence). In DNA, the CDR3 is TGTGCCAGCAGTTACCGGACACCCTCCTACGAGCAGTACTTC. Translated, it gives CASSYRTPSYEQYF.

The chain recombines TRBV7-9 with TRBJ1-4; D remains unclear. Germline V CDR1 and CDR2: SEHNR, FQNEAQ (reference sequence). The CDR3 is made up of 15 amino acids. With 1 base removed from V and 2 bases from J, the gap between germline ends came to 8 bases. The CDR3 loop is CASSLGDLTNEKLFF. As DNA, the CDR3 is TGTGCCAGCAGCTTAGGAGATTTGACTAATGAAAAACTGTTTTTT.

The chain employs TRBV12-5 and TRBJ2-3; TRBD1 matches 9 bases. Trimming at V came to 0 bases and at J to 2 bases, leaving 9 bases not matched to a gene. CDR3 length equals 18 residues. Germline lookup yields CDR1 LGHNT and CDR2 FRNRAP. CDR3 sequence reads: CASGLVRPTGGLTDTQYF. For the CDR3, the DNA is TGTGCTAGTGGTTTGGTCCGCCCGACAGGGGGTCTCACAGATACGCAGTATTTT.

The rearrangement links TRBV6-5 to TRBJ2-3, with TRBD2 matching 10 bases. V shed 0 bases and J 4 bases; nucleotides not matched to a gene: 4. The germline V gene has CDR1 MNHEY and CDR2 SVGAGI. This CDR3 has 16 residues. The CDR3 sequence is CASSYSSSGSADTQYF. In DNA, the CDR3 is TGTGCCAGCAGTTACTCATCTAGCGGGAGTGCAGATACGCAGTATTTT.

The chain joins TRBV6-1 to TRBJ2-1; D is uncertain. Looked up from germline, CDR1 is MNHNS and CDR2 is SASEGT. V dropped 2 bases and J dropped 8 bases, with 7 bases sitting between them. The CDR3 loop spans 12 amino acids. CDR3 DNA sequence: TGTGCCAGCAGTGAAAGCAGCCATGAGCAGTTCTTC. Amino acid sequence: CASSESSHEQFF.

The chain employs TRBV10-2 and TRBJ2-5; 11 positions agree with TRBD2. The CDR3 is made up of 16 amino acids. The J segment lost 5 bases and the V segment lost 2 bases, leaving 7 bases of the junction unmatched. Germline values: CDR1 WSHSY, CDR2 SAAADI. CDR3 DNA sequence: TGCGCCAGCAGTGAGACGACTAGCGGGACCGGGGAGACCCAGTACTTC. Its protein product is CASSETTSGTGETQYF.

V and J are TRBV14 and TRBJ2-7; D ambiguous. Germline CDR1 and CDR2: SGHDN and FVKESK. This CDR3 is 14 amino acids long. V lost 1 base to trimming and J lost 7 bases, with 14 bases between them. The CDR3 nucleotides read TGTGCCAGCAGCCAAGGAGCTTTTTTGGGGGAGCAGTACTTC. Translated: CASSQGAFLGEQYF.

This clone was picked up a small number of times. The chain joins TRBV29-1 to TRBJ2-7; D ambiguous. Germline-derived CDR1 and CDR2 are SQVTM and ANQGSEA. The CDR3 loop spans 16 amino acids. V was cut by 1 base and J by 4 bases, with 20 bases left in between. The CDR3 loop reads CSVEAATPLSSYEQYF. In nucleotides, the CDR3 is TGCAGCGTTGAAGCCGCTACACCCCTTTCCTCGTACGAGCAGTACTTC.

The chain carries TRBV28 and TRBJ1-5; 7 positions agree with TRBD1. J gave up 3 bases and V 7 bases, and 6 bases lay outside the gene matches. The germline gives CDR1 MDHEN, CDR2 SYDVKM. CDR3 length: 14 residues. In DNA, the CDR3 is TGTGCCAGCAAGTGGCAGGGGGTCAATCAGCCCCAGCATTTT. This encodes CASKWQGVNQPQHF.

Regarding this clone: This same CDR3 is encoded by further DNA sequences in the sample. V usage is TRBV13 and J usage is TRBJ1-1; tentative D call: TRBD1 (5 bases). Trimming removed 0 bases at V and 5 bases at J, with 10 bases between. Germline CDR1 and CDR2: PRHDT and FYEKMQ (reference sequence). This CDR3 is 14 amino acids long. The CDR3 protein is CASSLGGPNTEAFF. The CDR3, as DNA: TGTGCCAGCAGCTTAGGGGGGCCTAATACTGAAGCTTTCTTT.

The CDR3 region is CASSWPGQGLPSSYNEQFF. As DNA, the CDR3 is TGTGCCAGCAGTTGGCCCGGACAGGGTCTTCCGAGCTCCTACAATGAGCAGTTCTTC. The chain couples TRBV28 to TRBJ2-1; 8 bases are shared with TRBD1. This CDR3 contains 19 residues. Germline assignment: CDR1 MDHEN and CDR2 SYDVKM. The V and J ends lost 4 bases and 0 bases, in that order; junction bases with no gene match: 14.

The rearrangement joins TRBV28 to TRBJ2-7; 11 bases fit TRBD2. The CDR3 runs 14 residues. CDR1 is MDHEN, CDR2 SYDVKM, per germline. V lost 5 bases, J lost 5 bases, and 5 bases stayed unmatched. The CDR3 nucleotides are TGTGCCAGCAGTATAGCGGGAGGGATGGACGAGCAGTACTTC. The encoded protein is CASSIAGGMDEQYF.

The V gene is TRBV28, the J gene TRBJ2-7; D gene unclear. CDR1 and CDR2 (germline): MDHEN, SYDVKM. This CDR3 contains 13 residues. Trimming shortened V by 2 bases and J by 5 bases, and 10 bases separated the two germline ends. As DNA, the CDR3 is TGTGCCAGCAGTTTAGGGGTGACCCACGAGCAGTACTTC. This encodes CASSLGVTHEQYF.

The chain employs TRBV2 and TRBJ2-5; D ambiguous. The CDR3 totals 16 residues. Trimming stripped 8 bases from V and 0 bases from J, with 19 bases between. In germline, CDR1 is SNHLY, CDR2 FYNNEI. CDR3 coding DNA: TGTGCCAGCGCCGCTTTCGGAGAAGCAGACCAAGAGACCCAGTACTTC. This gives the protein CASAAFGEADQETQYF. Full variable domain (remainder filled in from reference TRBV2 and TRBJ2-5): EPEVTQTPSHQVTQMGQEVILRCVPISNHLYFYWYRQILGQKVEFLVSFYNNEISEKSEIFDDQFSVERPDGSNFTLKIRSTKLEDSAMYFCASAAFGEADQETQYFGPGTRLLVL.

The chain uses TRBV7-8 and TRBJ2-7; TRBD1 matches 7 bases. The CDR3 consists of 16 residues. Germline assignment: CDR1 SGHVS and CDR2 FQNEAQ. V lost 6 bases to trimming and J lost 2 bases; unmatched junction nucleotides: 13. The CDR3 is CASSHGMGTDPYEQYF. The CDR3 DNA is TGTGCCAGCAGTCACGGGATGGGGACAGACCCCTACGAGCAGTACTTC. Combining the CDR3 with reference TRBV7-8 and TRBJ2-7 gives the whole variable domain GAGVSQSPRYKVAKRGQDVALRCDPISGHVSLFWYQQALGQGPEFLTYFQNEAQLDKSGLPSDRFFAERPEGSVSTLKIQRTQQEDSAVYLCASSHGMGTDPYEQYFGPGTRLTVT.

The chain carries TRBV6-4 and TRBJ1-1; D remains unclear. Trimming pared 3 bases from V and 1 base from J, leaving 6 bases between. Per germline, CDR1 MRHNA and CDR2 SNTAGT. The CDR3 contains 13 residues. The CDR3 protein is CASSEARNTEAFF. The CDR3 DNA reads TGTGCCAGCAGTGAGGCGCGGAACACTGAAGCTTTCTTT.

The V call is TRBV13, the J call TRBJ2-7; no definite D call. The CDR3 sequence is 13 residues long. V lost 5 bases and J lost 0, with 8 bases in between. Germline lookup yields CDR1 PRHDT and CDR2 FYEKMQ (reference sequence). CDR3 coding DNA: TGTGCCAGCAGCCACGAACTCTCCTACGAGCAGTACTTC. The encoded protein is CASSHELSYEQYF.